The rows below give T cell receptor beta chains drawn from one sample of a study of patients and donors after allogeneic stem cell transplantation. TCRdb called the RT-PCR reads again in MiXCR, with one record for every CDR3 protein. The sample lists approximately 170,000 distinct CDR3 sequences, about 29% occurring once. The sequenced sample consisted of blood, either unsorted or a sorted T cell fraction (not recorded which). The source of these receptors is a human donor who was either an allogeneic HSCT recipient or a stem cell or donor lymphocyte infusion donor (not recorded which). It is not recorded whose cells these are; they may come from a transplant donor. Each CDR3 is given with its conserved first and last residue. The D gene is left open where the match is weak. Size values are once, few and many counts, or a class for expanded clones, and some rows have none.

>TRBJ1-2|TRBV20-1|TRBD1|.
CCARVRDRVDYGYTF
TGCTGTGCTAGAGTGCGGGACAGGGTAGACTATGGCTACACCTTC
>TRBJ1-3|TRBV7-2|.|.
CASSLEGNPIYF
TGTGCCAGCAGCTTAGAGGGAAACCCCATATATTTT
>TRBJ1-1|TRBV28|TRBD1|.
CASSLSDRVWTEAFF
TGTGCCAGCAGTTTATCTGACAGGGTATGGACTGAAGCTTTCTTT
>TRBJ1-2|TRBV7-2|.|.
CASSLVTENYGYTF
TGTGCCAGCAGCTTAGTGACAGAGAACTATGGCTACACCTTC
>TRBJ1-1|TRBV6-2/TRBV6-3|.|many
CASSYSLTGLPNTEAFF
TGTGCCAGCAGTTACTCTCTGACAGGTTTACCGAACACTGAAGCTTTCTTT
>TRBJ2-1|TRBV29-1|TRBD2|.
CSAIAGGAYNEQFF
TGCAGCGCTATAGCGGGAGGAGCCTACAATGAGCAGTTCTTC
>TRBJ1-2|TRBV12-3/TRBV12-4|.|.
CASSSWAGSAGYTF
TGTGCCAGCAGTTCTTGGGCAGGATCGGCTGGCTACACCTTC
>TRBJ1-1|TRBV11-2|.|many
CASSLTRNTEAFF
TGTGCCAGCAGCTTAACCCGGAACACTGAAGCTTTCTTT
>TRBJ1-5|TRBV11-3|.|few
CASSLVVRDSRGGNQPQHF
TGTGCCAGCAGCTTAGTCGTTCGGGACTCCCGAGGGGGCAATCAGCCCCAGCATTTT
>TRBJ1-2|TRBV6-6|.|once
CASSYGEGRRSGYTF
TGTGCCAGCAGTTACGGGGAGGGGAGACGGAGTGGCTACACCTTC
>TRBJ2-7|TRBV4-2|TRBD2|few
CASSQGAGTSDEQYF
TGTGCCAGCAGCCAAGGCGCCGGGACTAGCGACGAGCAGTACTTC
>TRBJ1-2|TRBV24-1|.|few
CATSDLRGYGYTF
TGTGCCACCAGTGATTTGAGGGGTTATGGCTACACCTTC
>TRBJ2-2|TRBV6-5|.|.
CASEGTGLLNTGELFF
TGTGCCAGCGAGGGGACCGGGCTCCTGAACACCGGGGAGCTGTTTTTT
>TRBJ2-3|TRBV5-1|.|.
CASSIRRTDTQYF
TGCGCCAGCAGCATTCGACGCACAGATACGCAGTATTTT
>TRBJ2-7|TRBV12-5|TRBD1|.
CASATTGTGAYEQYF
TGTGCTAGTGCCACGACCGGGACAGGGGCCTACGAGCAGTACTTC
>TRBJ1-5|TRBV28|.|few
CASSFAGRPQHF
TGTGCCAGCAGTTTTGCAGGGAGGCCCCAGCATTTT
>TRBJ1-2|TRBV7-2|TRBD1|many
CASSPRGSYGYTF
TGTGCCAGCAGTCCCAGGGGGAGCTATGGCTACACCTTC
>TRBJ1-2|TRBV28|TRBD1|few
CASSVRTGWGGYTF
TGTGCCAGCAGTGTTCGGACAGGGTGGGGTGGCTACACCTTC
>TRBJ2-1|TRBV20-1|TRBD1|few
CSARDMDRVSEQFF
TGCAGTGCTAGAGATATGGACAGGGTTTCTGAGCAGTTCTTC
>TRBJ1-4|TRBV10-3|TRBD1|few
CASGQEGEKLFF
TGTGCCAGCGGACAGGAGGGAGAAAAACTGTTTTTT
>TRBJ2-7|TRBV10-3|.|.
CAISEGLEGRDEQYF
TGTGCCATCAGTGAGGGGTTGGAGGGAAGGGACGAGCAGTACTTC
>TRBJ1-2|TRBV9|TRBD1|.
CASSVGGTGIEGYTF
TGTGCCAGCAGCGTAGGAGGGACAGGGATCGAGGGCTACACCTTC
>TRBJ2-6|TRBV25-1|TRBD1|.
CASSGRQGLPGANVLTF
TGTGCCAGCAGTGGCCGACAGGGTCTCCCTGGGGCCAACGTCCTGACTTTC
>TRBJ2-5|TRBV15|.|.
CATRAEETQYF
TGTGCCACCAGGGCGGAAGAGACCCAGTACTTC
>TRBJ2-5|TRBV7-8|TRBD1|.
CASSMTGQETQYF
TGTGCCAGCAGCATGACAGGGCAGGAGACCCAGTACTTC
>TRBJ2-1|TRBV6-2/TRBV6-3|.|.
CASSYTPGGDEQFF
TGTGCCAGCAGTTACACCCCTGGAGGGGATGAGCAGTTCTTC
>TRBJ1-5|TRBV7-9|.|few
CASGWNQPQHF
TGTGCCAGCGGGTGGAATCAGCCCCAGCATTTT
>TRBJ1-2|TRBV6-6|TRBD1|.
CASSPGQAVLNYGYTF
TGTGCCAGCAGCCCGGGACAGGCGGTTCTTAACTATGGCTACACCTTC
>TRBJ1-1|TRBV12-3/TRBV12-4|.|many
CASLSGTEAFF
TGTGCCAGCCTCTCCGGGACTGAAGCTTTCTTT
>TRBJ2-7|TRBV27|TRBD2|.
CASSIRTSGISEQYF
TGTGCCAGCAGCATTCGGACTAGCGGGATCTCCGAGCAGTACTTC
>TRBJ1-2|TRBV5-1|.|.
CASSIQEANYGYTF
TGCGCCAGCAGCATACAGGAGGCTAACTATGGCTACACCTTC
>TRBJ2-7|TRBV6-2/TRBV6-3|.|.
CASSYAGTVPYEQYF
TGTGCCAGCAGTTACGCCGGGACCGTCCCATACGAGCAGTACTTC
>TRBJ1-3|TRBV20-1|.|.
CSAWGRSGNTIYF
TGCAGTGCTTGGGGCCGCTCTGGAAACACCATATATTTT
>TRBJ2-7|TRBV20-1|.|.
CSASPGVAYEQYF
TGCAGCGCCTCCCCAGGGGTAGCCTACGAGCAGTACTTC
>TRBJ2-1|TRBV3-1|TRBD2|once
CASSQDSAGGRDEQFF
TGTGCCAGCAGCCAAGATAGTGCGGGAGGGAGGGATGAGCAGTTCTTC
>TRBJ2-7|TRBV27|.|.
CASSFHSSYEQYF
TGTGCCAGCAGTTTCCATAGCTCCTACGAGCAGTACTTC
>TRBJ1-1|TRBV6-5|.|.
CASSYGPAGLSEAFF
TGTGCCAGCAGTTACGGTCCAGCCGGATTGTCTGAAGCTTTCTTT
>TRBJ1-6|TRBV7-9|.|.
CASTGGGLDSPLHF
TGTGCCAGCACTGGGGGGGGGCTGGATTCACCCCTCCACTTT
>TRBJ2-7|TRBV20-1|TRBD2|.
CSVLKPGLSSYEQYF
TGCAGTGTTCTCAAACCGGGACTATCCTCCTACGAGCAGTACTTC
>TRBJ1-6|TRBV18|.|few
CASSPSWGSSPLHF
TGTGCCAGCTCACCATCCTGGGGGAGTTCACCCCTCCACTTT
>TRBJ2-5|TRBV10-3|TRBD2|few
CATGRRELETQYF
TGTGCCACGGGGCGGCGGGAGTTGGAGACCCAGTACTTC
>TRBJ1-6|TRBV7-2|.|few
CASSPPSQGANSPLHF
TGTGCCAGCAGCCCTCCCTCACAGGGTGCCAATTCACCCCTCCACTTT
>TRBJ2-1|TRBV24-1|.|few
CATSDATGGPGHNEQFF
TGTGCCACCAGTGATGCCACTGGGGGGCCCGGACACAATGAGCAGTTCTTC
>TRBJ2-1|TRBV27|TRBD1|.
CASSLGTGVNEQFF
TGTGCCAGCAGTTTGGGGACAGGGGTGAATGAGCAGTTCTTC
>TRBJ1-1|TRBV9|TRBD1|.
CASSASGGAGTEAFF
TGTGCCAGCAGCGCTTCAGGGGGCGCGGGTACTGAAGCTTTCTTT
>TRBJ1-2|TRBV7-2|TRBD1|many
CASSREGQGGTYGYTF
TGTGCCAGCAGCCGTGAAGGACAGGGGGGCACCTATGGCTACACCTTC
>TRBJ2-7|TRBV20-1|.|.
CSARDTRGVSYEQYF
TGCAGTGCTAGAGATACCAGGGGAGTCTCCTACGAGCAGTACTTC
>TRBJ1-4|TRBV29-1|TRBD1|.
CSVTGGKGRTNEKLFF
TGCAGCGTTACAGGGGGGAAGGGGAGAACTAATGAAAAACTGTTTTTT
>TRBJ1-1|TRBV18|.|.
CASSPRGTMNTEAFF
TGTGCCAGCTCACCACGGGGGACCATGAACACTGAAGCTTTCTTT
>TRBJ2-7|TRBV29-1|.|.
CSVVSGSSYEQYF
TGCAGCGTTGTTAGTGGATCCTCCTACGAGCAGTACTTC
>TRBJ2-5|TRBV7-2|.|.
CASSSPRTREETQYF
TGTGCCAGCAGCTCCCCCCGGACAAGAGAGGAGACCCAGTACTTC
>TRBJ2-1|TRBV29-1|TRBD2|.
CSGTSGSLYNEQFF
TGCAGCGGTACTAGCGGGAGTCTCTACAATGAGCAGTTCTTC
>TRBJ2-1|TRBV12-3/TRBV12-4|.|.
CASTAGLRAYNEQFF
TGTGCCAGCACCGCGGGACTGCGGGCCTACAATGAGCAGTTCTTC
>TRBJ2-7|TRBV5-1|TRBD1|.
CASRDRAYEQYF
TGCGCCAGCAGGGACAGGGCCTACGAGCAGTACTTC
>TRBJ1-6|TRBV4-3|.|.
CASSQDTGRDSPLHF
TGCGCCAGCAGCCAAGACACAGGGCGGGATTCACCCCTCCACTTT
>TRBJ1-1|TRBV6-2/TRBV6-3|.|few
CASFGGSRGMRETEAFF
TGTGCCAGCTTTGGAGGGAGTCGGGGAATGAGGGAGACTGAAGCTTTCTTT
>TRBJ2-7|TRBV3-1|.|.
CASSQGRIRGHEQYF
TGTGCCAGCAGCCAAGGGAGGATCAGGGGCCACGAGCAGTACTTC
>TRBJ2-4|TRBV7-2|TRBD2|.
CASSLGGTSGGNIQYF
TGTGCCAGCAGCTTAGGAGGGACTAGCGGGGGAAACATTCAGTACTTC
>TRBJ1-1|TRBV7-9|.|.
CASSFQANTETFF
TGTGCCAGCAGCTTCCAGGCAAACACTGAAACTTTCTTT
>TRBJ2-5|TRBV7-2|.|few
CASSLYAKTQYF
TGTGCCAGCAGCTTATATGCCAAGACCCAGTACTTC